The clone carrying this T cell receptor beta chain appeared a few times. These data come from a study of blood T cells in healthy people across ages. The CDR3 covers 16 residues. Trimming took off 2 bases at V and 5 bases at J, with 18 bases between the two ends. Germline V lookup: CDR1 SQVTM, CDR2 ANQGSEA. Sample-barcoded 5' priming and a J-beta primer mix drove a second PCR of 7 to 11 cycles. TCRdb reprocessed the 5' RACE reads with MiXCR, giving one entry per CDR3 protein. The sample carries about 1,400,000 distinct CDR3 sequences, approximately 59% recorded once. This clonotype was sampled from a man younger than 35 in good health. The rearrangement uses TRBV29-1 and TRBJ1-4, with a tentative D call TRBD1 (5 bases). Specimen: blood. In DNA, the CDR3 is TGCAGCGTTGAAAGACGACCCGGGGGGACCAATGAAAAACTGTTTTTT. It codes for CSVERRPGGTNEKLFF.